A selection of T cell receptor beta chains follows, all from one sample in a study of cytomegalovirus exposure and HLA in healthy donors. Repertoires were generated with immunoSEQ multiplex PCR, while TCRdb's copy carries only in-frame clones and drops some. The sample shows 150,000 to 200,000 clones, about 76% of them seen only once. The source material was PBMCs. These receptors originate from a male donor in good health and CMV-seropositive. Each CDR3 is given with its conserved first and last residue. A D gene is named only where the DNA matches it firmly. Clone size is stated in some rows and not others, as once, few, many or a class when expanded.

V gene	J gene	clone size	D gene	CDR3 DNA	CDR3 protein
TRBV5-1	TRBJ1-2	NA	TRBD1	TGCGCCAGCTTCTCCGGGACAGGGGGAAACTATGGCTACACCTTC	CASFSGTGGNYGYTF
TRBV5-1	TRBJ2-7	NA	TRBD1	TGCGCCAGCAGCTCGGACAGGGAGCGGGACGAGCAGTACTTC	CASSSDRERDEQYF
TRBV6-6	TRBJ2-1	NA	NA	TGTGCCAGCAGTCTATCTACCTACTCCTACAATGAGCAGTTCTTC	CASSLSTYSYNEQFF
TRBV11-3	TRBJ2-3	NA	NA	TGTGCCAGCAGCTTGGGGCAGACTAGCACAGATACGCAGTATTTT	CASSLGQTSTDTQYF
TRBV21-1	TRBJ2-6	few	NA	TGTGCCAGCACCGGGACAGGGGCTGGGGCCAACGTCCTGACTTTC	CASTGTGAGANVLTF
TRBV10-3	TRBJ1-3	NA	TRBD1	TGTGCCACCCCAGGGGGATCAGGAAACACCATATATTTT	CATPGGSGNTIYF
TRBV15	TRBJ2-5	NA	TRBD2	TGTGCCACCAGCAGAGGGACTAGCGGGCCTCAAGAGACCCAGTACTTC	CATSRGTSGPQETQYF
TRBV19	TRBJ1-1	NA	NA	TGTGCCAGTCAAGATCTAATGCACAGCCTGAACACTGAAGCTTTCTTT	CASQDLMHSLNTEAFF
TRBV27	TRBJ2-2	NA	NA	TGTGCCAGCAGTTTAATGGGGACTGCGGACACCGGGGAGCTGTTTTTT	CASSLMGTADTGELFF
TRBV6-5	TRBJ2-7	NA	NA	TGTGCCAGCGGGCCCCAGGGGTACTACGAGCAGTACTTC	CASGPQGYYEQYF
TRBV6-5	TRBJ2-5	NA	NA	TGTGCCAGCAGTTCCTTAAGGGGACATGAAGAGACCCAGTACTTC	CASSSLRGHEETQYF
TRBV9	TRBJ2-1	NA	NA	TGTGCCAGCAGCCCCCGTGAGGGCGTGCAGTTCTTC	CASSPREGVQFF
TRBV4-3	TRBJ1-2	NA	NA	TGCGCCAGCAGCCTTGGGGCCTTTAACTATGGCTACACCTTC	CASSLGAFNYGYTF
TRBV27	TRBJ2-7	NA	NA	TGTGCCAGCGGAGGTTTGGGGGGATGGGAGGCGCAGTACTTC	CASGGLGGWEAQYF
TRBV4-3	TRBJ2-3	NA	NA	TGCGCCAGCAGCCAAGTAGCGATCGGAGATACGCAGTATTTT	CASSQVAIGDTQYF
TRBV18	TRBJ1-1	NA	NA	TGTGCCAGCTCCGGACAAAGGGCCACTGAAGCTTTCTTT	CASSGQRATEAFF
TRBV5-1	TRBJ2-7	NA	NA	TGCGCCAGCAAGGGTGGTCGGGGAGTTTCTGTGTCCTACGAGCAGTACTTC	CASKGGRGVSVSYEQYF
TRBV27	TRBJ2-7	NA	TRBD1	TGTGCCAGCAGTCCATCCGGGACAGGGTTCGAGCAGTACTTC	CASSPSGTGFEQYF
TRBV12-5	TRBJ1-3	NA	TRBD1	TGTGCTAGTGGTTTGGGGGACAGGGTAGCAAATGGAAACACCATATATTTT	CASGLGDRVANGNTIYF
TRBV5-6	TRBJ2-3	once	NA	TGTGCCAGCAGCTTGCGACAGGGAGGAAGGTATTTT	CASSLRQGGRYF
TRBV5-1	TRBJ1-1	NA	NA	TGCGCCAGCAGCTTGTTAGGCGGTGCGACTGAAGCTTTCTTT	CASSLLGGATEAFF
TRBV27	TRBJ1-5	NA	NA	TGTGCCAGCAGTACTCAGGGGCTGAATCAGCCCCAGCATTTT	CASSTQGLNQPQHF
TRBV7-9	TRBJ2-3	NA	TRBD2	TGTGCCAGCAGTCCTCCCGGGACTAGCGGGACAGGCACAGATACGCAGTATTTT	CASSPPGTSGTGTDTQYF
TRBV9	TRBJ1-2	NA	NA	TGTGCCAGCAGCGTTGGCGGGGGAAGAGGCCTTCTTCGGGGCTACACCTTC	CASSVGGGRGLLRGYTF
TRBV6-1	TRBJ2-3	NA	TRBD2	TGTGCCAGCAGCAGCGGGGGGGACACAGATACGCAGTATTTT	CASSSGGDTDTQYF
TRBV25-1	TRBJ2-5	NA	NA	TGTGCCAGCAGTGACTCCCGAGCGGCCCAAGAGACCCAGTACTTC	CASSDSRAAQETQYF
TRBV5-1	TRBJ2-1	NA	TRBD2	TGCGCCAGCAGCCCCGGGGGACTAGCAGCTAATGAGCAGTTCTTC	CASSPGGLAANEQFF
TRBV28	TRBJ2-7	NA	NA	TGTGCCAGCAGCCTGGGTACGAGGGATTACGAGCAGTACTTC	CASSLGTRDYEQYF
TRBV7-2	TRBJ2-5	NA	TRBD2	TGTGCCAGCAGCTTGGGACTAGGAGAGACCCAGTACTTC	CASSLGLGETQYF
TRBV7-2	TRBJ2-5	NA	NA	TGTGCCAGCAGCTTCCGGGGGTTGGAGGAGACCCAGTACTTC	CASSFRGLEETQYF
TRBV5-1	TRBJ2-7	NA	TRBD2	TGCGCCAGCAGCTTCCGGGGACTAGCGGGCACAACCTACGAGCAGTACTTC	CASSFRGLAGTTYEQYF
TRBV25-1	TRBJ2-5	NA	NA	TGTGCCAGCATAGATTTATCCCAAGAGACCCAGTACTTC	CASIDLSQETQYF
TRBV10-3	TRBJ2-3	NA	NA	TGTGCCATCAGTGGGAGGGGAAGCACAGATACGCAGTATTTT	CAISGRGSTDTQYF
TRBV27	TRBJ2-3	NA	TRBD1	TGTGCCAGCAGTACCAGGGGGCGAACAGATACGCAGTATTTT	CASSTRGRTDTQYF
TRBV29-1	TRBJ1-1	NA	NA	TGCAGCCCGGCCTCGGGTACTGAAGCTTTCTTT	CSPASGTEAFF
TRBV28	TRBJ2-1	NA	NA	TGTGCCAGCAGTGCGACGTCCCGGACTTACCACGAGTACAATGAGCAGTTCTTC	CASSATSRTYHEYNEQFF
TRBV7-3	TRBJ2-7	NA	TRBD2	TGTGCCAGCAGCATCGGGACTAGTCGAGAAGACGAGCAGTACTTC	CASSIGTSREDEQYF
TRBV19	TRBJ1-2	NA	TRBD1	TGTGCCAGTAGTCCTCGACAGGGGTTCAACTATGGCTACACCTTC	CASSPRQGFNYGYTF
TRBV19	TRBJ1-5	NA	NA	TGTGCCAGCCCCGGCACCAGGGTGGGTCAGCCCCAGCATTTT	CASPGTRVGQPQHF
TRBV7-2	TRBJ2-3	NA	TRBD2	TGTGCCAGCAGCTTAAAACCGGGACTAGCGGGGGGGCGGGGGCAGTATTTT	CASSLKPGLAGGRGQYF
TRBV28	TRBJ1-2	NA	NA	TGTGCCAGCATCCCTGGGGGGAAGAAGGTCTATGGCTACACCTTC	CASIPGGKKVYGYTF
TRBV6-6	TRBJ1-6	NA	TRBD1	TGTGCCAGCAGTTACCGGACAGGCAATTCACCCCTCCACTTT	CASSYRTGNSPLHF
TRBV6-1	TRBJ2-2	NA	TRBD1	TGTGCCAGCAGTGGGCAGGGGGCCGGCGGGGAGCTGTTTTTT	CASSGQGAGGELFF
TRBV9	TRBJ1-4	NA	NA	TGTGCCAGCAGCTCACCAGGGGTCGTTGAAAAACTGTTTTTT	CASSSPGVVEKLFF
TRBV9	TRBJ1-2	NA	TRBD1	TGTGCCAGCAGCCCCGGGACAGGGCCCTATGACTACACCTTC	CASSPGTGPYDYTF
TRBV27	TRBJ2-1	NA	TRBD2	TGTGCCAGCAGTTCCCTTGGCTTTCTTAGCGGGGGGAGAAATGAGCAGTTCTTC	CASSSLGFLSGGRNEQFF
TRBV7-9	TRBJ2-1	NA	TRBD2	TGTGCCAGCAGCTCCAAGCCGGGACTAGCAAACAATGAGCAGTTCTTC	CASSSKPGLANNEQFF
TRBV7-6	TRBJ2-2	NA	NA	TGTGCCAGCAGCTTAGCGCCACTAGCAGGAGGCACCGGGGAGCTGTTTTTT	CASSLAPLAGGTGELFF